A single TCR beta chain is shown here with its context. This CDR3 contains 14 residues. V was shortened by 1 base and J by 8 bases, with 12 bases between the two germline ends. Germline loops: CDR1 SGHTA, CDR2 FQGNSA. The data stem from a study of blood T cell repertoires in COVID-19. Background on the study: PBMCs, B-cell-depleted T cells, or T cells provided the cDNA or gDNA that made up the material.

Profiled with immunoSEQ multiplex PCR; TCRdb holds only in-frame clones, not every one. The sample lists some 270,000 clones; 89% were seen once. The chain links TRBV7-2 to TRBJ2-1, with a possible D match to TRBD1 (7 bases). Sequenced: PBMCs or T cells enriched from blood (not recorded which). The origin of this receptor is a woman in her thirties or forties who had recovered from COVID-19. CDR3 nucleotides: TGTGCCAGCAGCTTAGGAGGGGGCGGGGATGAGCAGTTCTTC. This codes for CASSLGGGGDEQFF.